The T cell receptor (beta chain) under discussion was sequenced for a study of blood T cells in healthy people across ages (dated by TCRdb to the mid-2010s). Looking at the study overall: Template switching captured roughly one uniquely barcoded TCR beta cDNA molecule per two T cells in model experiments. Age-related changes in TCR beta repertoire diversity were measured in the study by deep sequencing normalized with unique cDNA molecular identifiers. The donors were divided into four age groups: young (average around 16 years), middle-aged (under 40), aged (around 67) and long-lived (approximately 74). To avoid experimental bias, donors of different ages were randomly spread across the sequencing lanes. The study analyzed two additional independent replicas of 1 million unique cDNA reads from the same blood draw for two donors, one aged 18 to 29 and one aged 80 or older.

With regard to this clonotype: What this receptor recognizes is not known. No clone much larger than this one lies a single base away; base qualities are absent.

Study-wide findings and limitations: Total diversity estimates from one million sequenced T cells were considered lower bounds and underestimates. The CMV infection status of donors was not known, potentially confounding age-related changes in expanded clonotypes. Observed TCR beta diversity per million T cells fell roughly linearly with age, and a significant reduction was already apparent by age around 40. Observed TCR beta diversity correlated strongly with the percentage of naive T cells measured by flow cytometry. Because profiling used bulk unsorted PBMCs, naive and antigen-experienced compartments could not be compared conclusively. The long-lived group showed more naive CD4+ T cells, fewer expanded clones and increased TCR diversity than the aged group, suggesting age selection.

Receptor libraries were prepared by 5' RACE. Sequencing instrument: Illumina HiSeq 2500. A second PCR of roughly 6 to 12 cycles was run with a J-beta primer mix and a sample-barcoded 5' primer. Each TCR beta cDNA molecule received a unique molecular identifier from a template-switch 5' adaptor carrying 12 random nucleotides. Each sample yielded at least 3 million CDR3-containing paired-end reads. First-strand cDNA synthesis was performed from all RNA using the Mint cDNA synthesis kit, with priming by a TRBC-specific oligonucleotide. Following uracil-DNA glycosylase treatment, a first 18-cycle PCR with universal primers M1SS and BC2_uni_R was performed on all cDNA. Per the source publication's procedure: Each sample was normalized by randomly selecting 1 million high-quality reads, each carrying a distinct molecular identifier. Reads sharing molecular identifiers were discarded rather than binned into consensus sequences. MiTCR, run with a Q25 quality threshold and the strictest error-elimination algorithm, handled CDR3 identification, clonotype clustering and error correction. Lower-bound total TCR beta diversity was estimated with a nonparametric unseen species model using Euler transformation. TCRdb cleaned the public reads at Q25 with fastp, built clones with MiXCR and kept in-frame beta chains. Rows with a matching CDR3 protein are joined into one entry that keeps the most common DNA and genes. TCRdb's processing, not the authors', yielded these V and J calls. The sample table lists under 850,000 distinct CDR3 sequences, roughly 34% of them with a count of one. Of the sample, about an eighth is held by the ten largest clones.

The roughly 38 donors, aged about 6 to 90 years, were systemically healthy Caucasian individuals from Russia. Ten milliliters of peripheral blood were drawn from each donor into EDTA-treated Vacutainer tubes. Ficoll-Paque density-gradient centrifugation was used to isolate PBMCs, with at least 6.5 million obtained per sample. Trizol reagent was used to extract total RNA from PBMCs, with at least 6 micrograms per sample. For every donor, flow cytometry on a PBMC aliquot measured the percentage of naive CD45RAhigh/CD27high T cells. This clonotype originated in a man in his late teens or twenties in good health. The sequenced sample consisted of blood.

The nucleotides read TGTGCCAGCAGCCAAGGTCCCCGGCCGCGGGGTTGGACCGGGGAGCTGTTTTTT. It codes for CASSQGPRPRGWTGELFF. The chain uses TRBV14 and TRBJ2-2; the D segment could be TRBD2, given 6 matching bases. The germline ends are 20 bases apart after V is trimmed by 1 base and J by 5 bases. The CDR3 runs 18 residues from the cysteine to the phenylalanine. Just the 54-base CDR3 DNA is kept, in frame starting at base 1. Based on the germline V gene, the CDR1 and CDR2 sequences are SGHDN and FVKESK.